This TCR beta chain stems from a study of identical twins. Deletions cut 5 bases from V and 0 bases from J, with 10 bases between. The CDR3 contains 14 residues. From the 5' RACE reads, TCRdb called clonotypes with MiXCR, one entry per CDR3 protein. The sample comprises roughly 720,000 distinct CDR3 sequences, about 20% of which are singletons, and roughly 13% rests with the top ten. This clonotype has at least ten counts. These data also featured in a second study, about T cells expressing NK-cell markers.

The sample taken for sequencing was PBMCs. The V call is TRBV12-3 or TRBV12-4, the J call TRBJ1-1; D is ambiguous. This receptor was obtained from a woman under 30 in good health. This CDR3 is CASSLRLLNTEAFF. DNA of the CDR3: TGTGCCAGCAGTCTCAGACTTTTGAACACTGAAGCTTTCTTT.